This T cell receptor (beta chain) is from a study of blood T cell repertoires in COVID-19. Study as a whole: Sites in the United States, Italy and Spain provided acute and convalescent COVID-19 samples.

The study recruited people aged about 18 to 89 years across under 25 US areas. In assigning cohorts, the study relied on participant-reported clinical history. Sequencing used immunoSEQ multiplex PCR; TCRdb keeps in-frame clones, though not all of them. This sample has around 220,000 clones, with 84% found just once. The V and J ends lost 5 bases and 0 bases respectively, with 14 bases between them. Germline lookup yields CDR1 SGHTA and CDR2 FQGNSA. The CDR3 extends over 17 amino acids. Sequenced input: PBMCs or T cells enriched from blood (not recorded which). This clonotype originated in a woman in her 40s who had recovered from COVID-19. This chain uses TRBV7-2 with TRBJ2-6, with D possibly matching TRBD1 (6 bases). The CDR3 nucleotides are TGTGCCAGCAGCCGCACCGGGACAACCTCTGGGGCCAACGTCCTGACTTTC. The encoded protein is CASSRTGTTSGANVLTF.